The T cell receptor beta chain described here comes from a study of T cell clonotyping in hematopoietic cell transplantation (dated by TCRdb to about 2021). Describing the broader study: The study collected more than 120 blood samples from approximately 35 consecutive transplant recipients and their related donors. Patient recruitment ran from 2015 to early 2017, and follow-up continued until late 2020 or death.

The immunoSEQ assay, a bias-controlled multiplex PCR using V- and J-specific primers, was used to amplify TCR beta CDR3 regions from genomic DNA. A proprietary barcode and Illumina adapter sequences were added to the CDR3 amplicons in a second PCR step. CDR3 libraries were sequenced on an Illumina MiSeq instrument. The authors processed their data as follows. immunoSEQ Analyzer 3.0 was used for export and quality control, with R Bioconductor and Immunarch used for downstream analyses. Only productive rearrangements in the normalized downsampled data set were used to calculate repertoire metrics. Clonotypes larger than 5 templates in the normalized cohort were defined as pathologically expanded. The Inverse Simpson Index was used to measure repertoire diversity. To capture all clonotypes, the CMV-specificity analyses were run on the non-normalized data set. TCRdb holds this immuneACCESS table with in-frame rearrangements only. Some clones are missing; in checked studies, unresolved V genes explain under half, and the rest has no known cause. D and trimming were read from the DNA, whereas the V and J calls and clone size are those reported in that table. The sample table lists roughly 10,000 clones, 95% to 98% of them with a count of one. The ten largest clones capture 2% to 2.5% of the sample.

On the study overall, not on this receptor specifically: Broader TCR repertoire diversity after transplant was predicted by Inverse Simpson Index values from donors and from recipients before transplant. A decrease in recipient TCR diversity was observed after transplant, and a progressive increase in pathologically expanded clonotypes was seen from day 30 to day 180. Only a small fraction of recipient repertoires overlapped donor repertoires, with over 95% appearing de novo at the given depth. Sample size was limited, and cells were not sorted, so CD4 and CD8 repertoire contributions could not be separated.

The label giving this sample's time point can be read as: 100 days after allo-HCT. Blood from recipients was drawn roughly 28 days before transplant, then again at days 30, 100 and 180 after transplant. Nuclei Lysis Solution was used to extract genomic DNA from fresh or cryopreserved unfractionated peripheral blood mononuclear cells. About this clone itself: Its cognate antigen has yet to be identified. One base away there is no much larger clone; base qualities are not given.

This TCR was sampled from a male patient aged 55-69 years who had an allogeneic stem cell transplant from a related donor, so the T cells may come from the graft donor. Some clones in this sample may be carry-over from other donors' samples. The sample in question was peripheral blood mononuclear cells, obtained 100 days after allogeneic stem cell transplant.

The DNA sequence follows: TGTGCCAGCAGCGTAGACCAGGTTGGTTCACCCCTCCACTTT. Its protein product is CASSVDQVGSPLHF. The chain links TRBV9 with TRBJ1-6; confidence is insufficient to name the D gene. Trimming takes 0 bases from V and 9 bases from J, and the germline ends sit 10 bases apart. Inclusive of the bounding cysteine and phenylalanine, the CDR3 is 14 residues long. The CDR3 DNA has 42 bases and is translated from base 1. Reading the germline V gene gives CDR1 SGDLS and CDR2 YYNGEE.